This T cell receptor (beta chain) stems from a study of cytomegalovirus exposure and HLA in healthy donors (dated by TCRdb to about 2017). Broadly, across the study: According to an earlier analysis of a few hundred of the donors, about 190 million T cells yielded 95 million to 140 million unique TCR beta sequences and approximately 300 Gb of sequence data. An early release covering roughly 600 HLA-typed donors comprised 250 to 350 gigabases of sequencing data and some 79 million unique TCR sequences. Of the roughly 400 genotyped donors, 75% to 85% were placed in the genetic ancestry cluster associated with self-reported Caucasian donors. The study was designed to test whether signatures of past pathogen exposure could be identified by cataloging public T cell receptors. Using immunosequencing, the study profiled T cell repertoires from about 650 subjects and related those repertoires to cytomegalovirus serostatus. A separate validation cohort of roughly 120 different subjects was used in addition to the approximately 640-subject first cohort. The study combined high-throughput TCR immunosequencing, statistical association of individual TCRs with disease status, and machine learning to predict cytomegalovirus infection status. A later analysis re-analyzed previously published TCR beta repertoires from roughly 690 donors and added high-resolution HLA genotyping to study TCR occurrence patterns. In the later analysis, no new phenotypic data were used to find candidate immune exposures; instead, reliance was placed on TCR beta sequences and their occurrence across donors. An earlier analysis of approximately 580 of the donors used high-throughput TCR beta sequencing to judge whether each TCR beta V gene segment behaved as functional or pseudogenic. Donor age, sex, ethnicity and CMV serostatus were collected together with the repertoire data. A later genetic analysis used genome-wide SNP genotypes for about 65% of the 666 donors, treating that subset as a discovery cohort. All discovery cohort repertoires had been generated on a single sequencing platform. HLA typing included class I and class II loci at four-digit resolution. Typing coverage varied by locus: about 620-640 donors for A, B, C, DRB1 and DQB1; roughly 560 for DQA1; more than 600 for DPA1; about 450 for DPB1. A handful of DR-DQ haplotypes were handled as single units for association and clustering because linkage in the cohort was strong. On average, about 240,000 unique TCR beta nucleotide sequences were sequenced per donor among a few hundred genotyped donors of the cohort, with roughly 18% of those sequences being non-productive.

The cohort was made up of about 670 healthy bone marrow donors. Cohort members were all nominally healthy when sampled, although unrecorded immune exposures were likely present. The donor tested CMV seronegative and was one of the 352 seronegative cohort members. A peripheral blood sample was collected from each donor, and TCR beta sequencing was performed on peripheral blood mononuclear cells. Genomic DNA extraction from the blood cell samples was performed with the Qiagen DNeasy Blood Extraction Kit. Comments on this clone: Its antigen remains unidentified. Per-base qualities were not stored, and no clone one base away is much larger.

CDR3 length: 13 amino acids, cysteine to phenylalanine. Only the CDR3 region is kept as DNA, spanning 39 bases read in frame from base 1. Trimming removed 4 bases from V and 9 bases from J; the gene matches leave 8 bases unexplained. CDR1 SGHAT and CDR2 FQNNGV are derived from the germline V gene. Beyond this particular receptor, the publication reports: According to a later analysis, parvovirus B19, influenza, CMV and Epstein-Barr virus appeared linked to several top co-occurrence clusters. Immune exposure information for the cohort was limited to CMV serostatus. Because counts were too low, seventeen rarely observed V segments, including chromosome 9 orphons, were excluded from the earlier analysis of under 650 of the donors. Sequencing depth was assumed to be roughly uniform across donors in the presence/absence analyses, though that assumption may not hold. Some IMGT-functional V segments, including TRBV6-2 and TRBV6-3, could not be distinguished by the 87-base-pair reads and were therefore excluded. The study gave a list of under 200 TCR beta chains associated with cytomegalovirus. A cluster of highly shared sequence variants was judged likely to represent a technical artifact of the sequencing pipeline. In a later analysis, HLA-associated TCR beta chains showed more clonal expansion and lower generation probabilities than non-associated chains that were equally common. Compared with the 666-donor mean, donors in an Asian-associated ancestry cluster had fewer N-insertions in productive TCRs, according to a later genetic analysis. Because some donors lacked HLA typing at each locus, the association tests relied only on the typed subset. A later genetic analysis associated a missense DCLRE1C variant with V-gene and J-gene trimming of TCR beta chains, and an independent cohort replicated the association. The cohort was sequenced for TCR beta chains only, and without alpha or paired-chain data the features that could be detected were limited. In both the original and validation cohorts, the classifier was reported to diagnose cytomegalovirus status with high specificity and sensitivity. A further reported finding was that TCR beta sequences accurately predicted the HLA-A and HLA-B alleles for most subjects in the first cohort. A few of the identified cytomegalovirus-associated TCR beta chains were confirmed in vitro to be specific for cytomegalovirus antigens. Correlated functional status among segregating V segments might be attributable to linkage disequilibrium, but an unknown experimental factor could not be ruled out. In a later analysis, the rate of TCR association differed among HLA loci, with DRB1 alleles having the most associated TCRs and HLA-C alleles having the fewest. A later analysis found that most CMV-associated TCR beta chains appeared HLA-restricted, with HLA associations seemingly driven largely by CMV exposure. Specific HLA alleles were associated with about 17,000 TCR beta sequences at a false discovery rate of 0.05 in a later analysis. The authors suggested that the approach could potentially be extended to other disease states and immunological phenotypes. While some public TCRs were present in many individuals, most TCR sequences turned up only very rarely across donors. In an earlier analysis of approximately 590 of the donors, most TCR beta V segments appeared in productive rearrangements about 87% or about 30% of the time, broadly matching IMGT annotations. Assigning TCR associations to individual alleles was difficult when HLA alleles, especially DR and DQ, strongly co-occurred.

Libraries were constructed by the immunoSEQ multiplex PCR assay. For the multiplex PCR, a mixture combining 60 forward primers for TCR Vbeta segments and 13 reverse primers for TCR Jbeta segments was used. The CDR3 region of rearranged TCR beta genes was amplified from genomic DNA with a multiplex PCR assay. On the Illumina HiSeq System, the amplified TCR beta libraries were sequenced as 87-base-pair reads. The study's processing was this. A later analysis tallied roughly 76 million unique TCR beta chains across the 650 to 750 repertoires, and about 12 million of those chains were shared by two or more donors. Raw reads were error-corrected and collapsed into unique sequences by a nearest-neighbor algorithm in which closely related sequences were merged to remove PCR and sequencing errors. Alignment of CDR3 sequences to IMGT reference sequences was used to assign V, D and J gene segments. Each retained sequence needed at least a six-nucleotide match to both a V gene segment and a J gene segment. A rearrangement was called productive if the CDR3 had no stop codons and remained in frame with V and J, and every other rearrangement was called non-productive. Following IMGT convention, CDR3 was defined as the stretch from the second conserved V-encoded cysteine up to the conserved J-encoded phenylalanine. The earlier analysis of some 540 of the donors excluded any sequence lacking an unambiguous match to a single V gene segment. An earlier analysis of some 610 of the donors called V segments functional above 56.7% productive rearrangements and segregating when the between-donor standard deviation exceeded 5%. A statistical classification framework was developed to diagnose cytomegalovirus status using the catalog of TCR beta chain sequences. In a later analysis, V and J genes were assigned by comparing TCR nucleotide sequences against IMGT/GENE-DB human TR gene sequences. Using the TCRdist pipeline, a later analysis assigned CDR3 sequences along with most-parsimonious VDJ recombination scenarios. In a later analysis, each TCR beta chain was defined by its CDR3 amino acid sequence together with its V-gene family, and reads lacking a unique V-gene family were excluded. To address suspected cross-contamination and a sequencing artifact, a later analysis removed 450 to 700 highly shared, low-generation-probability nucleotide sequences. For each public chain, a later analysis derived a clonal expansion index from normalized ranks of inferred template counts within each repertoire. In a later analysis, generation probabilities were computed using a VDJ recombination model fitted to out-of-frame rearrangements, and the results were checked against IGoR. In a later analysis, TCR-TCR, TCR-HLA and TCR-CMV co-occurrence was scored with hypergeometric tests, and a repertoire-size bias correction was applied to TCR pairs. A later analysis estimated false discovery rates by permuting HLA or CMV assignments 20 times. In a later analysis, co-occurring TCRs were grouped using DBSCAN, and TCRdist sequence similarity was added for clustering within HLA-allele-positive subsets. For co-occurrence clustering, repertoires with fewer than 30,000 or more than 120,000 public chains were excluded, along with five repertoires with anomalous nucleotide sharing. This is the immuneACCESS table as TCRdb keeps it, with only in-frame sequences that have V and J called. A part of the clones is gone; compared with another copy, unresolved V genes explain less than half, and the rest is unexplained. V, J and clone size were drawn from that table, and D and trimming were deduced from the DNA. Within this sample are hundreds of thousands of clones, with 76% of them counted one time only. Under 0.8% of the sample is held by the ten biggest clonotypes.

Input material: PBMCs. This receptor chain uses TRBV11-2 and TRBJ2-5; the central 7 bases match TRBD1. The sequence was obtained from a man between 18 and 35 years old in good health and CMV-seronegative. CDR3 protein: CASSSDRIRAQYF. The sequence in DNA is TGTGCCAGCAGCTCGGACAGGATCAGGGCCCAGTACTTC.